This TCR beta chain appears in the sequencing data of a study of beta chain features in type 1 diabetes. The CDR3 totals 15 residues. The V end was cut by 1 base, the J end by 5 bases, with 15 bases between. Germline V lookup: CDR1 SGHAT, CDR2 FQNNGV. Of the isolated RNA, all was reverse transcribed, and so the sequenced material was expressed TCRB transcripts. About 3.7 million reads on average were seen across naive, central memory and regulatory T cell samples. TCRdb's copy holds only in-frame clones and misses some; the assay was immunoSEQ multiplex PCR. The sample consists of roughly 150,000 clones, around 7.8% of them appearing once. In the case of this clone: Antigen unknown.

Regarding the study as a whole: Shorter templates might be favored by PCR, equally in patients and controls. All four CD4+ subsets of Type 1 diabetes patients contained TCRB CDR3s that were moderately but significantly shorter. Patients with type 1 diabetes carried fewer insertions and had more deletions at their VDJ junctions.

This clonotype was sampled from a woman in her 40s with type 1 diabetes. Sequenced input: central memory CD4+ T cells from blood. This chain joins TRBV11-2 and TRBJ2-7; TRBD1 is a possible D gene (6 bases). The CDR3 DNA is TGTGCCAGCAGCTTAGTATCGGCAGGGGAACACGAGCAGTACTTC. Its protein is CASSLVSAGEHEQYF.